This T cell receptor beta chain stems from a study of identical twins. Points from the study as a whole: Sequences that were out-of-frame, alpha and twin-shared displayed an excess of low generation probability. Cord blood's abundant beta clonotypes had fewer insertions, unlike memory repertoires.

TCRdb re-called the 5' RACE reads with MiXCR, one entry per CDR3 protein. The profile shows 650,000 to 750,000 distinct CDR3 sequences, about 20% of them singletons. This CDR3 spans 13 amino acids. Trimming pared 9 bases from V and 6 bases from J, leaving 18 bases between. With respect to this clonotype: Its antigen is still unknown.

The same data also contributed to another study, on T cells expressing NK-cell markers. As that study records: In several donors, dominant clonotypes made up about 28.3-65% of CD3+CD56-NKG2C+ cells.

The specimen sequenced was PBMCs. This TCR was sampled from a young woman in good health. The V gene is TRBV12-3 or TRBV12-4, the J gene TRBJ2-7; D might be TRBD1 or TRBD2, each matching 5 bases. The CDR3 DNA is TGTGCCAGTAAAACCAGGGACCGACTCGAGCAGTACTTC. Protein product: CASKTRDRLEQYF.